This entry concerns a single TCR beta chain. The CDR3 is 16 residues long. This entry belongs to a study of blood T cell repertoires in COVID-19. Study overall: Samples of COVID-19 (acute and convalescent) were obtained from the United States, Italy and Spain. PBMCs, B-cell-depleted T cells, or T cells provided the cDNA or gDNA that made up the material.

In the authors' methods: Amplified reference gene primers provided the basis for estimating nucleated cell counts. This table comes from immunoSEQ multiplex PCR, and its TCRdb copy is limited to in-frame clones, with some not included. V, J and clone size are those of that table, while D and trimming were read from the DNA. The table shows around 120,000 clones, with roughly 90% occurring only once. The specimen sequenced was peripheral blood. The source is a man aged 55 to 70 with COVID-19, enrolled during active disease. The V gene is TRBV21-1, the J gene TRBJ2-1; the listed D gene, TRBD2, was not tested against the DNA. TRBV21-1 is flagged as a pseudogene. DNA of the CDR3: TGTGCCAGCAGCAAAGCTGGGGGAGGAACCTACAATGAGCAGTTCTTC. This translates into CASSKAGGGTYNEQFF.